Listed here are 18 T cell receptor beta chains from one sample, sequenced in a study of beta chain features in type 1 diabetes. Sequencing targeted expressed TCRB transcripts, as all isolated RNA had been reverse transcribed. Some clones are missing from TCRdb's copy, which holds only in-frame ones; the method was immunoSEQ multiplex PCR. This sample has 120,000 to 150,000 clones; over 9.5% occur once, and the top ten carry around 1.2%. The sequenced material came from naive CD4+ T cells from blood. These receptors came from a man aged 18 to 29 in good health.

CDR3 nucleotides: TGTGCCATCAGTGAGGCTCGGGGGAGCGGGGGAAACAATGAGCAGTTCTTC. Protein sequence: CAISEARGSGGNNEQFF. This chain uses TRBV10-3 with TRBJ2-1; 8 bases match TRBD2. V lost 2 bases to trimming and J lost 5 bases; unmatched junction nucleotides: 11. From germline, CDR1 is ENHRY and CDR2 SYGVKD. The CDR3 length is 17 residues.

V usage is TRBV21-1 and J usage is TRBJ1-5; the table's D gene call, TRBD1, was not cross checked with the DNA. TRBV21-1 is a pseudogene segment. CDR3 length: 17 residues. The CDR3 nucleotides read TGTGCCAGCAGCAACCAGACGAGGACAGGGGGAAATCAGCCCCAGCATTTT. Translating it yields CASSNQTRTGGNQPQHF.

The chain has TRBV6-6 and TRBJ1-5, with a tentative D call TRBD1 (6 bases). Germline CDR1 reads MNHNY; CDR2 reads SVGAGI (reference sequence). The length of the CDR3 is 14 residues. The V end lost 2 bases, the J end lost 4 bases, and 9 bases lay between the germline ends. The CDR3 nucleotides read TGTGCCAGCAGTTACGGGCAGGGGAATCAGCCCCAGCATTTT. Protein sequence: CASSYGQGNQPQHF.

This clone was recorded a few times. CDR3 region: CASSQGGANTGELFF. For the CDR3, the DNA is TGCGCCAGCAGCCAGGGGGGGGCGAACACCGGGGAGCTGTTTTTT. This chain links TRBV4-1 with TRBJ2-2, with TRBD2 identical over 7 bases. CDR1 and CDR2 (germline): MGHRA, YSYEKL. This CDR3 contains 15 residues. V lost 3 bases to trimming and J lost 0 bases; unmatched junction nucleotides: 1.

The J gene is TRBJ2-7, the V gene TRBV5-5; D gene uncertain. Germline V gene sequence: CDR1 SGHKS, CDR2 YYEKEE (reference sequence). The V and J ends lost 4 bases and 9 bases respectively, with 11 bases between them. This CDR3 has 11 residues. The CDR3 is CASSPELLQYF. The CDR3, as DNA: TGTGCCAGCAGCCCCGAACTCTTGCAGTACTTC. The variable domain in full, with the rest retrieved from reference TRBV5-5 and TRBJ2-7, is DAGVTQSPTHLIKTRGQQVTLRCSPISGHKSVSWYQQVLGQGPQFIFQYYEKEERGRGNFPDRFSARQFPNYSSELNVNALLLGDSALYLCASSPELLQYFGPGTRLTVT.

This clone was counted a few times. The chain employs TRBV2 and TRBJ2-7, with D unresolved. From germline, CDR1 is SNHLY and CDR2 FYNNEI. Trimming removed 5 bases at V and 4 bases at J, with 12 bases between. The CDR3 consists of 13 residues. CDR3 sequence reads: CASSPSPGYEQYF. CDR3 in DNA: TGTGCCAGCAGTCCCTCGCCCGGGTACGAGCAGTACTTC.

The gene calls are TRBV28 and TRBJ2-3; TRBD2 matches 9 bases. CDR3 length equals 15 residues. CDR1 and CDR2 from the germline V gene are MDHEN and SYDVKM. V was clipped by 5 bases and J by 2 bases; unmatched bases: 5. The CDR3 sequence: CASSGPGLATDTQYF. The CDR3 nucleotides read TGTGCCAGCAGTGGGCCGGGACTAGCCACAGATACGCAGTATTTT.

This clone was seen once. The chain uses TRBV6-6 and TRBJ1-1; 7 positions match TRBD1. V shed 6 bases and J 0 bases; nucleotides not matched to a gene: 4. This CDR3 has 14 amino acids. From germline, CDR1 is MNHNY and CDR2 SVGAGI (reference sequence). CDR3 sequence reads: CASRPTGMNTEAFF. For the CDR3, the DNA is TGTGCCAGCAGACCGACAGGGATGAACACTGAAGCTTTCTTT.

This chain connects TRBV7-2 to TRBJ2-7, with TRBD2 matching 11 bases. V lost 1 base, J lost 6 bases, and 8 bases stayed unmatched. This CDR3 is built from 16 residues. Germline CDR1 and CDR2: SGHTA and FQGNSA. This CDR3 reads CASSLGASGGLGEQYF. The CDR3 region has the DNA TGTGCCAGCAGCTTAGGGGCTAGCGGGGGGTTGGGCGAGCAGTACTTC.

V gene TRBV18 combines with J gene TRBJ2-3; no reliable D call. The CDR3 totals 16 residues. Deletions cut 0 bases from V and 2 bases from J, with 12 bases between. Per the germline V gene, CDR1 is KGHSH and CDR2 is LQKENI. The CDR3 DNA follows: TGTGCCAGCTCACCACCCGCGCGGCAGCCCACAGATACGCAGTATTTT. Translated: CASSPPARQPTDTQYF.

This clone was counted only a few times. This chain connects TRBV5-1 to TRBJ2-1; no firm D call. The length of the CDR3 is 13 residues. Germline CDR1 SGHRS, CDR2 YFSETQ. V was shortened by 0 bases and J by 6 bases, with 7 bases between the two germline ends. CDR3 sequence reads: CASSLVSPNEQFF. In nucleotides, the CDR3 is TGCGCCAGCAGCTTGGTAAGCCCCAATGAGCAGTTCTTC.

The chain carries TRBV6-5 and TRBJ2-1, with D possibly matching TRBD2 (5 bases). Between the trimmed V and J ends, which lost 6 bases and 7 bases, there was a span of 7 bases. The CDR3 spans 11 residues. Germline CDR1 is MNHEY and CDR2 is SVGAGI. CDR3 region: CASRSGNEQFF. CDR3 DNA: TGTGCCAGCAGGTCGGGGAATGAGCAGTTCTTC.

The rearrangement joins TRBV10-3 to TRBJ2-7; 9 positions agree with TRBD1. V shed 7 bases and J 1 base; nucleotides not matched to a gene: 5. The CDR3 is made up of 14 amino acids. Per the germline V gene, CDR1 is ENHRY and CDR2 is SYGVKD. The CDR3 region has the DNA TGTGCCATCAACCCGGGACAGGGATCCTACGAGCAGTACTTC. Protein sequence: CAINPGQGSYEQYF.

The CDR3 spells CASSTWSIAGNTIYF. The CDR3 DNA reads TGTGCCAGCAGCACTTGGTCCATTGCTGGAAACACCATATATTTT. V gene TRBV7-9 combines with J gene TRBJ1-3; D unresolved. The CDR3 runs to 15 residues. CDR1 and CDR2 from the germline V gene are SEHNR and FQNEAQ (reference sequence). Deletions cut 5 bases from V and 2 bases from J, with 13 bases between.

The gene calls are TRBV19 and TRBJ1-2; 9 positions match TRBD1. CDR3 length: 15 residues. Looked up from germline, CDR1 is LNHDA and CDR2 is SQIVND (reference sequence). V gave up 5 bases and J gave up 4 bases; unmatched junction bases: 8. CDR3 in amino acids: CASSDRDRAPYGYTF. Written as DNA, the CDR3 is TGTGCCAGTAGTGACCGGGACAGGGCTCCCTATGGCTACACCTTC.

This clone has a handful of counts. The rearrangement joins TRBV5-1 to TRBJ2-7; possibly TRBD2 for D (7 bases). Germline CDR1 SGHRS, CDR2 YFSETQ. The CDR3 runs 13 residues. Deletions cut 7 bases from V and 2 bases from J, with 13 bases between. The CDR3 DNA is TGCGCCAGCCATCGGGGGGCCGCCTACGAGCAGTACTTC. Residues: CASHRGAAYEQYF.

There are a few counts of this clone. The V gene is TRBV4-2, the J gene TRBJ1-1; weak D call: TRBD1 (5 bases). V dropped 1 base and J dropped 6 bases, with 15 bases sitting between them. CDR3 length equals 15 residues. Germline values: CDR1 LGHNA, CDR2 YNFKEQ. The CDR3 sequence is CASSQGEGPDAEAFF. DNA for the CDR3: TGTGCCAGCAGCCAAGGGGAGGGGCCGGACGCTGAAGCTTTCTTT.

The chain carries TRBV5-4 and TRBJ2-7; unclear D gene. CDR1 SGHNT and CDR2 YYREEE come from the germline V gene (reference sequence). The V end was cut by 0 bases, the J end by 9 bases, with 10 bases between. The CDR3 spans 12 residues. CDR3 region: CASSLGLSVQYF. CDR3 coding DNA: TGTGCCAGCAGCTTGGGCCTGTCAGTGCAGTACTTC.